The sequence of this TCR beta chain was determined in a study of CD8+CD57+ T cells in acquired aplastic anemia. Study summary: The average for DNA from sorted CD4+ and CD8+ cells was 2.5 to 4 ug.

The germline gives CDR1 SGHRS, CDR2 YFSETQ. Trimming pared 7 bases from V and 7 bases from J, leaving 20 bases between. This CDR3 spans 14 amino acids. Genomic DNA acted as the template from which TCR beta VDJ combination and CDR3 sequence profiling were carried out. TCRdb independently ran MiXCR on the reads; one entry per CDR3 protein. Of approximately 99,000 distinct CDR3 sequences listed, approximately 48% are singletons. The chain has TRBV5-1 and TRBJ1-2; possibly TRBD1 for D (5 bases). The sequence came from a human donor in good health, serving as a control. Sample: sorted CD4+, CD8+, or CD8+CD57+ T cells (not recorded which) from PBMCs. CDR3 sequence reads: CASRLSGTSGGYTF. CDR3 DNA sequence: TGCGCCAGCCGGCTATCTGGGACGTCAGGTGGCTACACCTTC.